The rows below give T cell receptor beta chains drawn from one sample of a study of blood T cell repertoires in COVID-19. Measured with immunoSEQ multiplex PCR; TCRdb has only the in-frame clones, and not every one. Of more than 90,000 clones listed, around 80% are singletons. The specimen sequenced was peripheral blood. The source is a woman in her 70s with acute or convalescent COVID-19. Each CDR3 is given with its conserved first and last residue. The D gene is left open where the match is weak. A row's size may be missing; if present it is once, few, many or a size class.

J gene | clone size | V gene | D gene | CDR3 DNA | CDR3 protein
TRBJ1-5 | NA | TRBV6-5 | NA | TGTGCCAGCAGATTCTCCGGGGAATACAATCAGCCCCAGCATTTT | CASRFSGEYNQPQHF
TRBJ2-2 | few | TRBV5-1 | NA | TGCGCCAGCAGCTTGGATTCGTCCGGGGAGCTGTTTTTT | CASSLDSSGELFF
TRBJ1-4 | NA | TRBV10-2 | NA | TGCGCCAGCAGTGAGTCGGCAGGAGAAAAACTGTTTTTT | CASSESAGEKLFF
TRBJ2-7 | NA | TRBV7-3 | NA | TGTGCCAGCAGCTTAACTACGGGTTACGAGCAGTACTTC | CASSLTTGYEQYF
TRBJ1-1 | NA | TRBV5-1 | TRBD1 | TGCGCCAGCAGCTTAATCTTACAGGGGGCGCGGACTGAAGCTTTCTTT | CASSLILQGARTEAFF
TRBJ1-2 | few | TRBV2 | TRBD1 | TGTGCCAGCACCAGAACGACAGGGGGCGAAGGCTACACCTTC | CASTRTTGGEGYTF
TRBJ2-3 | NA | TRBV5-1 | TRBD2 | TGCGCCAGCTCCCTAGCGGGAAAGGACTCCGATACGCAGTATTTT | CASSLAGKDSDTQYF
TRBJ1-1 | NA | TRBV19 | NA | TGTGCCAGTAGTATAGGACAAACCTCCGCAGCTTTCTTT | CASSIGQTSAAFF
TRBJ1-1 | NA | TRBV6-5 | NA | TGTGCCAGCAGTTACCGGGTCCTTTCTGAAGCTTTCTTT | CASSYRVLSEAFF
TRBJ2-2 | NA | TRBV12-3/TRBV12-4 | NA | TGTGCCAGCAGTCGGGCGGGAACCGGGGAGCTGTTTTTT | CASSRAGTGELFF
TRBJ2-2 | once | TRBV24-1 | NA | TGTGCCACCAGCTCGAATTTGGGGGCCGACGGGGAGCTGTTTTTT | CATSSNLGADGELFF
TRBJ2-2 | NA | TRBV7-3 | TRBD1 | TGTGCCAGCAGTTTTGCAGGGGGCGGGGAGCTGTTTTTT | CASSFAGGGELFF
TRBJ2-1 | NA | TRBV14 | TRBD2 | TGTGCCAGCAGGAAAAGTAGCGGGAGCTACAATGAGCAGTTCTTC | CASRKSSGSYNEQFF
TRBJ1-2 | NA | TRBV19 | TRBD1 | TGTGCCAGTAGTGCAACACAGGGGAGAGGGGACTATGGCTACACCTTC | CASSATQGRGDYGYTF
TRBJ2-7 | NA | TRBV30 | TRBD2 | TGTGCCTGGAGTGAGGGACTAGCCGTTGACGAGCAGTACTTC | CAWSEGLAVDEQYF